What follows describes a single T cell receptor beta chain. The method was immunoSEQ multiplex PCR; TCRdb's version includes in-frame clones alone and lacks a portion of them. Of some 340,000 clones listed, more than 85% are singletons. This sample was included in a study of blood T cell repertoires in COVID-19. Across the study: Whether acute or convalescent, the COVID-19 samples came from the United States, Italy and Spain.

Residents of 24 US areas, aged about 18 to 95 years, made up the participants. Self-reported history from a screening survey and questionnaire set each donor's cohort. Someone with COVID-19 had been met by exposed participants within 2 weeks before study entry. The CDR3 length is 14 residues. Germline V gene sequence: CDR1 SGHRS, CDR2 YFSETQ. V shed 4 bases, J shed 4 bases, and the junction held 5 bases outside the gene matches. This receptor was taken from a woman aged 25 to 45 who had been exposed to COVID-19. The sample consisted of PBMCs or T cells enriched from blood (not recorded which). The rearrangement uses TRBV5-1 and TRBJ2-4, with 7 bases that match TRBD1. CDR3 region: CASSDNRGKNIQYF. The CDR3 bases are TGCGCCAGCAGCGATAACAGGGGAAAAAACATTCAGTACTTC. Combining the CDR3 with reference TRBV5-1 and TRBJ2-4 gives the whole variable domain KAGVTQTPRYLIKTRGQQVTLSCSPISGHRSVSWYQQTPGQGLQFLFEYFSETQRNKGNFPGRFSGRQFSNSRSEMNVSTLELGDSALYLCASSDNRGKNIQYFGAGTRLSVL.